This record covers a single T cell receptor (beta chain). This clone was seen once. What this receptor recognizes is not known. Base qualities are missing; no much larger clone stands one base away. These data originate in a study of Ad26.COV2.S vaccination and SARS-CoV-2 variants (dated by TCRdb to about 2021). Regarding the complete study: TCRbeta repertoire sequencing was used to assess the specificity and breadth of SARS-CoV-2-reactive T cell receptors after Ad26.COV2.S vaccination. The TCR-sequenced set comprised around 30 samples: some 20 Ad26.COV2.S vaccine recipients, 5 placebo recipients and 8 SARS-CoV-2 convalescent individuals.

The immunoSEQ Assay was the method used to sequence TCRbeta CDR3 regions. After extraction, genomic DNA underwent amplification by bias-controlled multiplex PCR, followed by high-throughput sequencing. The original methods were these. To quantify the absolute abundance of every unique TCRbeta CDR3 region, sequences were collapsed and filtered. T cell fraction was estimated by normalizing TCRbeta template counts to usable DNA, which was measured by amplifying reference genes present in all nucleated cells. Repertoire TCRs were annotated as SARS-CoV-2-specific when V gene, CDR3 amino acid sequence and J gene were exactly matched to a known reactive TCR set. MIRA supplied the reference SARS-CoV-2 TCR set, which was filtered for enrichment in COVID-19-positive ImmuneCODE repertoires so that public or cross-reactive TCRs were removed. Drawing on the MIRA antigens, annotated TCRs were analysed further at the level of specific ORF or position within ORF. Breadth was defined as the number of annotated unique rearrangements divided by the total number of unique productive rearrangements, and depth was defined as the summed frequency of the annotated unique rearrangements. TCR breadth was compared between groups using two-sided Wilcoxon rank-sum tests. The source is immuneACCESS, and TCRdb retained only in-frame sequences with V and J called. Part of the clones is not carried over; for the studies checked, unresolved V genes explain less than half of this, and the remainder is unexplained. V and J calls and clone size are those listed in that table; D and trimming were worked out from the DNA. The sample has approximately 97,000 clones on record, less than 85% of them singletons. Around 16% of the sample comes from the top ten.

The CDR3 runs 16 residues from the cysteine to the phenylalanine. The only DNA kept is the CDR3, 48 bases in frame from the first base. Compared with germline, V lacks 5 bases and J lacks 4 bases; bases without a gene match: 10. In the germline V gene (reference sequence), CDR1 corresponds to SEHNR and CDR2 to FQNEAQ. The study at large found these results: Substantial breadth of spike-specific CD8+ and CD4+ T cell responses was reported after vaccination. Non-spike TCR breadth was comparable between vaccine and placebo recipients, consistent with the vaccine containing only spike. Compared with placebo recipients, Ad26.COV2.S recipients showed higher spike-specific TCR breadth (P = 0.0014). The authors noted that total T cell responses may have been underestimated by the TCR breadth and depth analyses.

Read against the paper, the sample's time point label means: individuals recovered from natural SARS-CoV-2 infection. This clonotype originated in a human donor who had recovered from COVID-19. Here the chain combines TRBV7-9 and TRBJ2-1, and TRBD2 matches 8 of the central bases. The sequencing used peripheral blood, collected after recovery from COVID-19. The nucleotides read TGTGCCAGCAGCCCTGGGCCGGGACTAGAATACAATGAGCAGTTCTTC. This gives the protein CASSPGPGLEYNEQFF.